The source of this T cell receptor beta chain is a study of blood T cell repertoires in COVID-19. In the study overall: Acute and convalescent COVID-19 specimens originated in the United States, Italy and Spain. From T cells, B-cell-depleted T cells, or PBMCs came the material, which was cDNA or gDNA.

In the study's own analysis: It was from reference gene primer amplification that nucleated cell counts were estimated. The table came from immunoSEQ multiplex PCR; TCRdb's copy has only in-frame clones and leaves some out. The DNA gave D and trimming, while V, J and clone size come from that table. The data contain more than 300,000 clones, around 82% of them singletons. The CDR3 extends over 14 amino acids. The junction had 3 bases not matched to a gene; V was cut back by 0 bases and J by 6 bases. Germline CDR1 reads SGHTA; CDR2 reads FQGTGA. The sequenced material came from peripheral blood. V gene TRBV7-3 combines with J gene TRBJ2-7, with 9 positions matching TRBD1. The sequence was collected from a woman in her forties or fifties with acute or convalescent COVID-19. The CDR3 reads CASSLTGQGTEQYF. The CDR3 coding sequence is TGTGCCAGCAGCTTAACGGGACAGGGTACCGAGCAGTACTTC.